This T cell receptor beta chain was identified in a study of T cells after yellow fever vaccination. Study observations and caveats: It was a weaker secondary response, yet one that peaked faster, at day 5 versus 15. The booster response re-showed most primary clones: around 95% CD4, approximately 90% CD8.

UMIs and a universal primer site were added when TCR cDNA was made by 5'RACE template switching. TCRdb processed the 5' RACE reads anew with MiXCR; each CDR3 protein has one entry. The sample lists just under 600,000 distinct CDR3 sequences, about 14% occurring once. This clonotype was counted at least ten times. Its antigen is still unknown. This CDR3 spans 16 amino acids. In germline, CDR1 is MGHRA, CDR2 YSYEKL. Trimming shortened V by 0 bases and J by 5 bases, and 13 bases separated the two germline ends. The sequence derives from a man aged 25 to 40 who received the YFV17D yellow fever vaccine. V gene TRBV4-1 combines with J gene TRBJ2-2, with D tentatively TRBD2 (6 bases). This specimen consisted of PBMCs, obtained on the day of the yellow fever booster vaccination. CDR3 residues: CASSQEGGLLTGELFF. The CDR3 nucleotides are TGCGCCAGCAGCCAAGAGGGGGGACTCCTGACCGGGGAGCTGTTTTTT.